This T cell receptor beta chain comes out of a study of shared clonotypes between healthy human individuals. Study as a whole: Donors consisted of two women and three men between 18 and 49. Regarding the study as a whole: Naive CD4 clonotype sharing across a few donors was 5% to 6%. Sampling included only blood; tissue repertoires likely differ.

As for this clone: Its antigen is as yet unknown.

The V gene's germline CDR1 is SEHNR and CDR2 FQNEAQ (reference sequence). CDR3 length: 17 amino acids. V shed 6 bases and J 3 bases; nucleotides not matched to a gene: 7. CD45RO-negative cells were positively selected for CCR7, leaving out terminally differentiated effector memory CD45RA+ cells. Generated by immunoSEQ multiplex PCR, the TCRdb table keeps only in-frame clones and is missing some. In the table there are roughly 2,000,000 clones, 80% to 95% of which are singletons. The V call is TRBV7-9, the J call TRBJ2-1; 14 nucleotides align to TRBD2. This TCR derives from a man between 18 and 29 years old in good health. Some clones in this sample may be carry-over from other donors' samples. Sequencing used naive CD8+ T cells from PBMCs. The CDR3 loop reads CASSSPGTSGSYNEQFF. The CDR3 DNA follows: TGTGCCAGCAGTTCACCCGGGACTAGCGGGAGCTACAATGAGCAGTTCTTC.